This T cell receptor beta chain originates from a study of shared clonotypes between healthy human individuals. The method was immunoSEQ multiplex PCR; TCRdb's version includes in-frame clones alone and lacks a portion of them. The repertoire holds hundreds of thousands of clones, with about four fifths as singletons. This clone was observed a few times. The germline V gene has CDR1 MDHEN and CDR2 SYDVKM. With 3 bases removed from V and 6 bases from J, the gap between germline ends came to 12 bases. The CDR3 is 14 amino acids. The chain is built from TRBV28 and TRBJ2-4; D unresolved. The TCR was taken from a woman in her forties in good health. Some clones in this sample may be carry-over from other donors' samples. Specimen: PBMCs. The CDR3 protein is CASSLGSTRNIQYF. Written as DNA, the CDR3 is TGTGCCAGCAGTTTGGGTAGCACGCGAAACATTCAGTACTTC.